This T cell receptor (beta chain) was sequenced for a study of T cell responses to AZD1222 COVID-19 vaccine (dated by TCRdb to the early 2020s). With regard to the full study: AZD1222 recipients whose second dose came at about 4 weeks and those whose second dose came at about 12 weeks were combined into one group, since spike-specific TCR depth and breadth did not differ between the two schedules. Trial participants were enrolled by age into 18-55, 56-69 and 70-plus year subgroups, with about 150, 27 and 61 TCR-sequenced participants respectively. TCR sequencing was performed for 230 to 250 trial participants, of whom around 200 were given two doses of AZD1222 and around 25 were given two doses of MenACWY control vaccine. Here is what the overall study found, with its caveats: Most participants were white British and females outnumbered males, and the authors suggested that clonal diversity may have been underestimated. Only a handful of AZD1222 recipients were SARS-CoV-2 seropositive at baseline, limiting conclusions about previously exposed vaccinees. CD4 TCRs associated with the vaccine covered the entire spike protein, and the dominant responses were in regions 160-218 and 743-854. In the small 56-69-year group, the increase in depth fell short of significance, most likely because of low power. After two AZD1222 doses, both the breadth and the depth of spike-specific TCRs were significantly higher than at day 0 and than in MenACWY recipients. Epitopes outside the regions mutated in the B.1.351 and B.1.1.7 variants were reportedly recognized by nearly half of the unique spike-specific TCRs. Because no samples from the day 14 peak response were available, repertoires could be characterized only after the peak T cell response.

Reading the germline V gene (reference sequence) gives CDR1 SEHNR and CDR2 FQNEAQ. The CDR3 goes from the cysteine to the phenylalanine over 17 residues. The CDR3 DNA has 51 bases and is translated from base 1. V ends up 4 bases short and J 10 bases short, with an unmatched junction base count of 16. The CDR3 regions of human TCRbeta chains were analyzed by immunosequencing. The original pipeline was this. Repertoire TCRs were matched against a reference library of SARS-CoV-2-specific TCRs generated with the MIRA antigen-specificity platform. Breadth meant the fraction of unique TCRs that were SARS-CoV-2-associated, whereas depth meant the fraction of total T cells that were SARS-CoV-2-associated. Each spike-specific TCR was assigned to its reactive spike region and to a CD4 or CD8 class using the MIRA data. Log10-transformed breadth and depth values were compared by one-way ANOVA with Sidak's multiple comparisons tests. The immuneACCESS repertoire file appears here via TCRdb, limited to in-frame rearrangements. These files lack a portion of the clones; in checked studies, under half of the deficit traces to unresolved V genes, and the cause of the others is not known. That table furnishes V, J and clone size, whereas the DNA furnished D and trimming. For this sample there are 100,000 or so clones; around 76% appear just once. Of the sample, approximately 5.1% falls within the top ten clones.

Turning to this clone: Its target antigen remains unknown. There are no base qualities to consult, and no much larger clone falls within one base.

Read against the paper, the sample's time point label means: baseline before first vaccination. Vaccinee samples were obtained from the UK trials COV001 and COV002, which included a single-blind randomized controlled phase 2/3 trial of AZD1222 (ChAdOx1 nCoV-19) in healthy adults. For TCRbeta chain sequencing, PBMC samples from trial participants were taken at day 0 and at day 28 after the second dose. This TCR was recovered from an adult in good health. This chain is built from TRBV7-9 and TRBJ1-6; 7 of the junction bases match TRBD1. This sample comprised peripheral blood, obtained on day 0 of AZD1222 vaccination. The CDR3 reads as follows: CASSSKGTQGQGSPLHF. DNA sequence: TGTGCCAGCAGCTCTAAAGGGACACAGGGGCAAGGGTCACCCCTCCACTTT. With the rest looked up from the reference TRBV7-9 and TRBJ1-6 genes rather than sequenced, the full variable domain is DTGVSQNPRHKITKRGQNVTFRCDPISEHNRLYWYRQTLGQGPEFLTYFQNEAQLEKSRLLSDRFSAERPKGSFSTLEIQRTEQGDSAMYLCASSSKGTQGQGSPLHFGNGTRLTVT.